The clone carrying this TCR beta chain was observed a few times. Antigen: not known. This sample stems from a study of beta chain features in type 1 diabetes. Findings of the study overall: TCRB CDR3 length was moderately but significantly reduced in all four CD4+ subsets of Type 1 diabetes patients.

Expressed TCRB transcripts were sequenced, since all the RNA that had been isolated was reverse transcribed. Around 3.57 million reads was the average for naive, central memory and regulatory T cell samples. The data were produced by immunoSEQ multiplex PCR, yet TCRdb's version contains in-frame clones alone and is incomplete. The sample has 300,000 or so clones; around 9% are singletons. CDR1 is SGHTA and CDR2 is FQGNSA in the germline V gene. Trimming left V 5 bases short and J 0 bases short, with 12 bases between. This CDR3 has 15 residues. Sequencing was carried out using central memory CD4+ T cells from blood. The rearrangement joins TRBV7-2 to TRBJ2-3, with D possibly matching TRBD2 (6 bases). The source is a man younger than 45 with type 1 diabetes. The CDR3, as DNA: TGTGCCAGCAGCCAGGACTACCTGAGCACAGATACGCAGTATTTT. As protein: CASSQDYLSTDTQYF.